One and the same sample provided the 17 T cell receptor beta chains below, sequenced in a study of cytomegalovirus exposure and HLA in healthy donors. TCRdb keeps only in-frame clones here, not all; method: immunoSEQ multiplex PCR. The table shows approximately 46,000 clones, with roughly 92% occurring only once. Sequences were obtained from PBMCs. The receptors were sampled from a man aged 18 to 29 in good health and CMV-seronegative.

The V and J genes are TRBV9 and TRBJ2-1; 10 nucleotides line up with TRBD2. This CDR3 region has 16 residues. V dropped 4 bases and J dropped 6; count of bases not matched to a gene: 10. Germline V gives CDR1 SGDLS, CDR2 YYNGEE. CDR3 in amino acids: CASSPTGLAGVNEQFF. CDR3 nucleotides: TGTGCCAGCAGCCCCACGGGGCTAGCGGGAGTCAATGAGCAGTTCTTC.

The CDR3 protein is CATSRGGGGGVYEQYF. DNA of the CDR3: TGTGCCACCAGCAGAGGCGGTGGCGGTGGTGTCTACGAGCAGTACTTC. The chain employs TRBV15 and TRBJ2-7; D is uncertain. The ends were cut back, 1 base at V and 3 bases at J, with 16 bases in the middle. Germline V gene sequence: CDR1 LNHNV, CDR2 YYDKDF (reference sequence). The CDR3 consists of 16 residues.

The chain uses TRBV10-3 and TRBJ2-1; TRBD2 might be the D (6 bases). This CDR3 contains 13 residues. The germline V gene has CDR1 ENHRY and CDR2 SYGVKD. Trimming pared 5 bases from V and 6 bases from J, leaving 11 bases between. CDR3: CAISRLDINEQFF. The CDR3 DNA is TGTGCCATCAGTCGACTAGACATCAATGAGCAGTTCTTC.

This chain joins TRBV9 and TRBJ2-1, with 7 nucleotides matching TRBD1. CDR1 SGDLS and CDR2 YYNGEE come from the germline V gene. The CDR3 is 18 residues long. Unmatched junction bases numbered 10, after V lost 0 bases and J lost 1 base. CDR3 bases: TGTGCCAGCAGCGTAGCTACAGGGGCAGGGGTGTCCTACAATGAGCAGTTCTTC. Its protein product is CASSVATGAGVSYNEQFF.

The chain employs TRBV18 and TRBJ2-1; TRBD1 matches 8 bases. CDR1 and CDR2 (germline): KGHSH, LQKENI. J was trimmed by 8 bases and V by 6 bases; bases with no gene match: 15. The CDR3 runs to 16 residues. The CDR3 DNA reads as TGTGCCAGCTCCCTATGGGGGACAGGACAGAGCGATGAGCAGTTCTTC. As protein: CASSLWGTGQSDEQFF.

CDR3 nucleotide sequence: TGCGCCAGCAGTGAGTCCTCCAGGGGGCCCGTGAACACTGAAGCTTTCTTT. The encoded protein is CASSESSRGPVNTEAFF. The chain employs TRBV10-2 and TRBJ1-1; TRBD1 aligns across 8 bases. CDR1 is WSHSY, CDR2 SAAADI, per germline. The junction had 6 bases not matched to a gene; V was cut back by 0 bases and J by 0 bases. The CDR3 consists of 17 residues.

The V gene is TRBV7-6, the J gene TRBJ2-3; perhaps TRBD2 as D (6 bases). The CDR3 loop spans 14 amino acids. Germline V gene data show CDR1 as SGHVS and CDR2 as FNYEAQ. V dropped 5 bases and J dropped 5 bases, with 14 bases sitting between them. The CDR3 DNA follows: TGTGCCAGCAGCCTTCGGGGTAGCGGAGATACGCAGTATTTT. Translation gives CASSLRGSGDTQYF.

The rearrangement joins TRBV13 to TRBJ2-1; 7 nucleotides align to TRBD2. Germline loops: CDR1 PRHDT, CDR2 FYEKMQ (reference sequence). The CDR3 has 15 amino acids. Trimming at V came to 3 bases and at J to 8 bases, leaving 10 bases not matched to a gene. The CDR3 sequence is CASSFFREAWDEQFF. In nucleotides, the CDR3 is TGTGCCAGCAGCTTTTTCCGGGAGGCGTGGGATGAGCAGTTCTTC.

The chain uses TRBV15 and TRBJ2-7, with TRBD2 matching over 12 bases. This CDR3 is built from 16 residues. The germline CDR1 and CDR2 sequences are LNHNV and YYDKDF (reference sequence). With 1 base clipped from V and 3 bases from J, the junction kept 4 bases outside the gene matches. The CDR3 DNA is TGTGCCACCAGCAGAGGGGTGACTAGCGGGAGCTACGAGCAGTACTTC. Translated: CATSRGVTSGSYEQYF.

This chain uses TRBV30 with TRBJ1-1, with D perhaps TRBD1 (5 bases). With 3 bases removed from V and 2 bases from J, the gap between germline ends came to 16 bases. CDR1 GTSNPN and CDR2 SVGIG come from the germline V gene (reference sequence). CDR3 length: 15 amino acids. CDR3 in amino acids: CAWRGLGGVNTEAFF. In nucleotides, the CDR3 is TGTGCCTGGAGGGGTTTAGGAGGGGTAAACACTGAAGCTTTCTTT.

The J gene is TRBJ2-3, the V gene TRBV25-1, with TRBD2 identical over 11 bases. Unmatched junction bases numbered 3, after V lost 3 bases and J lost 4 bases. This CDR3 is 15 amino acids long. Looked up from germline, CDR1 is MGHDK and CDR2 is SYGVNS. The CDR3 here is CASSDLAGGADTQYF. CDR3 coding DNA: TGTGCCAGCAGTGACTTAGCGGGAGGGGCAGATACGCAGTATTTT. The full variable domain, its missing parts supplied by reference TRBV25-1 and TRBJ2-3, is EADIYQTPRYLVIGTGKKITLECSQTMGHDKMYWYQQDPGMELHLIHYSYGVNSTEKGDLSSESTVSRIRTEHFPLTLESARPSHTSQYLCASSDLAGGADTQYFGPGTRLTVL.

V is TRBV28 and J is TRBJ1-1; D perhaps matches TRBD1 (5 bases). The V gene lost 0 bases and the J gene lost 0 bases, with 11 bases spanning the gap. This CDR3 is built from 16 residues. CDR1 is MDHEN, CDR2 SYDVKM, per germline. CDR3 sequence (DNA): TGTGCCAGCAGTTTATGGGGGCCCAACATGAACACTGAAGCTTTCTTT. Translated, it gives CASSLWGPNMNTEAFF. The whole variable domain, filled in from reference TRBV28 and TRBJ1-1, reads DVKVTQSSRYLVKRTGEKVFLECVQDMDHENMFWYRQDPGLGLRLIYFSYDVKMKEKGDIPEGYSVSREKKERFSLILESASTNQTSMYLCASSLWGPNMNTEAFFGQGTRLTVV.

J is TRBJ2-7 and V is TRBV7-9; 10 bases are a match to TRBD2. There are 18 residues in the CDR3. V gave up 4 bases and J gave up 7 bases; unmatched junction bases: 19. Germline V gene lookup returns CDR1 SEHNR and CDR2 FQNEAQ (reference sequence). The CDR3: CASSSTRASGSLGREQYF. The CDR3 DNA follows: TGTGCCAGCAGCTCGACAAGGGCTAGCGGGAGTTTGGGTCGAGAGCAGTACTTC. The variable domain in full, with the rest retrieved from reference TRBV7-9 and TRBJ2-7, is DTGVSQNPRHKITKRGQNVTFRCDPISEHNRLYWYRQTLGQGPEFLTYFQNEAQLEKSRLLSDRFSAERPKGSFSTLEIQRTEQGDSAMYLCASSSTRASGSLGREQYFGPGTRLTVT.

This chain links TRBV30 with TRBJ2-1; 7 bases are a match to TRBD1. CDR1 and CDR2 (germline): GTSNPN, SVGIG (reference sequence). The CDR3 is 12 amino acids. V lost 1 base, J lost 8 bases, and 2 bases stayed unmatched. In DNA form, the CDR3 reads TGTGCCTGGAGTGGGGACAGTTATGAGCAGTTCTTC. Amino acids: CAWSGDSYEQFF.

The chain combines TRBV18 with TRBJ2-3; 8 positions match TRBD2. This CDR3 is built from 21 residues. After removal of 0 bases from V and 4 bases from J, the junction contained 21 bases not matched to a gene. Germline assignment: CDR1 KGHSH and CDR2 LQKENI. CDR3 in amino acids: CASSPPVEGVSSGSRPDTQYF. DNA for the CDR3: TGTGCCAGCTCACCACCGGTGGAGGGGGTGTCGAGCGGGAGCCGGCCAGATACGCAGTATTTT.

The J gene is TRBJ2-1, the V gene TRBV28; weak D call: TRBD2 (6 bases). The CDR3 length is 14 residues. Germline V gene data show CDR1 as MDHEN and CDR2 as SYDVKM. V was clipped by 1 base and J by 9 bases, with 13 bases between them. CDR3: CASSLFLGGTEQFF. For the CDR3, the DNA is TGTGCCAGCAGTTTATTTCTTGGGGGGACTGAGCAGTTCTTC.

The chain links TRBV28 to TRBJ1-2; TRBD1 might be the D (5 bases). V was trimmed by 5 bases and J by 5 bases, leaving 15 bases between them. The CDR3 extends over 14 amino acids. CDR1 is MDHEN and CDR2 is SYDVKM in the germline V gene. In DNA form, the CDR3 reads TGTGCCAGCAGTAGTCCAGGGTTCGGGTATGGCTACACCTTC. Translation: CASSSPGFGYGYTF.